A selection of T cell receptor beta chains follows, all from one sample in a study of patients and donors after allogeneic stem cell transplantation. Using its own MiXCR run on the RT-PCR reads, TCRdb lists one record per CDR3 protein. In the table there are roughly 140,000 distinct CDR3 sequences, about a third of which are singletons. The source material was blood, either unsorted or a sorted T cell fraction (not recorded which). The source is a human donor who was either an allogeneic HSCT recipient or a stem cell or donor lymphocyte infusion donor (not recorded which). It is not recorded whose cells these are; they may come from a transplant donor. Both conserved end residues are part of each CDR3. Each record gives: D gene, V gene, clone size, J gene, CDR3 DNA, CDR3 protein. A D gene is named only where the DNA matches it firmly. Some rows mark clone size as missing; the rest say once, few, many or name a class of expanded clone.

d_gene: -; v_gene: TRBV9; abundance: -; j_gene: TRBJ2-3; CDR3nt: TGTGCCAGCAGCGTGCAGTTTGCTACAGATACGCAGTATTTT; CDR3aa: CASSVQFATDTQYF
d_gene: TRBD1; v_gene: TRBV28; abundance: -; j_gene: TRBJ1-6; CDR3nt: TGTGCCAGCAGTGGTGGACAGGTCCGCTCCTATAATTCACCCCTCCACTTT; CDR3aa: CASSGGQVRSYNSPLHF
d_gene: -; v_gene: TRBV7-9; abundance: -; j_gene: TRBJ2-4; CDR3nt: TGTGCCAGCAGCTTTCGACATGGGAACATTCAGTACTTC; CDR3aa: CASSFRHGNIQYF
d_gene: TRBD1; v_gene: TRBV20-1; abundance: -; j_gene: TRBJ1-5; CDR3nt: TGCAGTGCTAGCGCCCTAAGTGGACAGGGCAATCAGCCCCAGCATTTT; CDR3aa: CSASALSGQGNQPQHF
d_gene: TRBD1; v_gene: TRBV20-1; abundance: -; j_gene: TRBJ1-6; CDR3nt: TGCAGTGCTAGTCGGACAGGGGGCGGGCCCCTCCACTTT; CDR3aa: CSASRTGGGPLHF
d_gene: TRBD2; v_gene: TRBV27; abundance: -; j_gene: TRBJ2-3; CDR3nt: TGTGCCAGCAGTCCCGGACTAGCCTCAGATACGCAGTATTTT; CDR3aa: CASSPGLASDTQYF
d_gene: TRBD1; v_gene: TRBV11-2; abundance: -; j_gene: TRBJ2-4; CDR3nt: TGTGCCAGCAGCTTAGCAGGGACAGGGGGCGTCAAAAACATTCAGTACTTC; CDR3aa: CASSLAGTGGVKNIQYF
d_gene: -; v_gene: TRBV28; abundance: few; j_gene: TRBJ1-5; CDR3nt: TGTGCCAGCAGTTCCCACCAGGGACTAGGCAATCAGCCCCAGCATTTT; CDR3aa: CASSSHQGLGNQPQHF
d_gene: TRBD2; v_gene: TRBV27; abundance: -; j_gene: TRBJ2-2; CDR3nt: TGTGCCAGCACCCCGGGAGGGAACACCGGGGAGCTGTTTTTT; CDR3aa: CASTPGGNTGELFF
d_gene: -; v_gene: TRBV9; abundance: -; j_gene: TRBJ2-5; CDR3nt: TGTGCCAGCAGCGAGGGGACCTGGAGAGAGACCCAGTACTTC; CDR3aa: CASSEGTWRETQYF
d_gene: -; v_gene: TRBV20-1; abundance: many; j_gene: TRBJ1-2; CDR3nt: TGCAGTGCTAGGGGCTGGGGCTATGGCTACACCTTC; CDR3aa: CSARGWGYGYTF
d_gene: -; v_gene: TRBV28; abundance: few; j_gene: TRBJ1-5; CDR3nt: TGTGCCAGCAGTAGCCCTACTTTGAGCAATCAGCCCCAGCATTTT; CDR3aa: CASSSPTLSNQPQHF
d_gene: -; v_gene: TRBV20-1; abundance: -; j_gene: TRBJ1-3; CDR3nt: TGCAGTGCTCCCGGGACTCCTGAAAGAGGAAACACCATATATTTT; CDR3aa: CSAPGTPERGNTIYF
d_gene: TRBD1; v_gene: TRBV12-3/TRBV12-4; abundance: few; j_gene: TRBJ1-2; CDR3nt: TGTGCCAGCACCGAGGACAGGGGGTTAGGCTACACCTTC; CDR3aa: CASTEDRGLGYTF
d_gene: -; v_gene: TRBV27; abundance: -; j_gene: TRBJ1-6; CDR3nt: TGTGCCAGCTGGCCCCTCCCACTGAATTCACCCCTCCACTTT; CDR3aa: CASWPLPLNSPLHF
d_gene: -; v_gene: TRBV12-3/TRBV12-4; abundance: few; j_gene: TRBJ1-5; CDR3nt: TGTGCCAGCAGGTTGGGGAGGGGTCAGCCCCAGCATTTT; CDR3aa: CASRLGRGQPQHF
d_gene: -; v_gene: TRBV28; abundance: -; j_gene: TRBJ1-1; CDR3nt: TGTGCCAGCAGGGCCCTGGTCGGGGCTGAAGCTTTCTTT; CDR3aa: CASRALVGAEAFF
d_gene: -; v_gene: TRBV27; abundance: -; j_gene: TRBJ1-5; CDR3nt: TGTGCCAGCGGGGCATCACATCAGCCCCAGCATTTT; CDR3aa: CASGASHQPQHF
d_gene: -; v_gene: TRBV7-9; abundance: few; j_gene: TRBJ1-1; CDR3nt: TGTGCCAGCAGCTCTTGGCATAACACTGAAGCTTTCTTT; CDR3aa: CASSSWHNTEAFF
d_gene: TRBD1; v_gene: TRBV6-6; abundance: -; j_gene: TRBJ1-1; CDR3nt: TGTGCCAGCAGTACAGGGGGGCGAGCTTCGAACACTGAAGCTTTCTTT; CDR3aa: CASSTGGRASNTEAFF
d_gene: TRBD2; v_gene: TRBV5-1; abundance: -; j_gene: TRBJ2-5; CDR3nt: TGCGCCAGCAGCTTAAGGACTAGCGGGGGGGCCGGAGAGACCCAGTACTTC; CDR3aa: CASSLRTSGGAGETQYF
d_gene: -; v_gene: TRBV27; abundance: -; j_gene: TRBJ1-1; CDR3nt: TGTGCCAGCACCCCCCGGTCCGGACCGAACACTGAAGCTTTCTTT; CDR3aa: CASTPRSGPNTEAFF
d_gene: TRBD2; v_gene: TRBV28; abundance: -; j_gene: TRBJ2-7; CDR3nt: TGTGCCAGCAGTGAGATACTAGCGGGTTACGAGCAGTACTTC; CDR3aa: CASSEILAGYEQYF
d_gene: -; v_gene: TRBV4-2; abundance: many; j_gene: TRBJ2-2; CDR3nt: TGTGCCAGCAGCCGCAGGGAGGCCGGGGAGCTGTTTTTT; CDR3aa: CASSRREAGELFF
d_gene: -; v_gene: TRBV7-2; abundance: -; j_gene: TRBJ2-5; CDR3nt: TGTGCCAGCAGCAGGACGTTACAAGAGACCCAGTACTTC; CDR3aa: CASSRTLQETQYF
d_gene: TRBD2; v_gene: TRBV28; abundance: -; j_gene: TRBJ2-3; CDR3nt: TGTGCCAGCAGTTTATCCGGGGGGGCCACAGATACGCAGTATTTT; CDR3aa: CASSLSGGATDTQYF
d_gene: -; v_gene: TRBV15; abundance: few; j_gene: TRBJ1-3; CDR3nt: TGTGCCACCAGCAGAGCCCAAAAGGCCCCGTTCTTAAGGGCTGGAAACACCATATATTTT; CDR3aa: CATSRAQKAPFLRAGNTIYF
d_gene: TRBD1; v_gene: TRBV6-1; abundance: -; j_gene: TRBJ1-5; CDR3nt: TGTGCCAGCAGTGACACAGGGGCCCAGCCCCAGCATTTT; CDR3aa: CASSDTGAQPQHF